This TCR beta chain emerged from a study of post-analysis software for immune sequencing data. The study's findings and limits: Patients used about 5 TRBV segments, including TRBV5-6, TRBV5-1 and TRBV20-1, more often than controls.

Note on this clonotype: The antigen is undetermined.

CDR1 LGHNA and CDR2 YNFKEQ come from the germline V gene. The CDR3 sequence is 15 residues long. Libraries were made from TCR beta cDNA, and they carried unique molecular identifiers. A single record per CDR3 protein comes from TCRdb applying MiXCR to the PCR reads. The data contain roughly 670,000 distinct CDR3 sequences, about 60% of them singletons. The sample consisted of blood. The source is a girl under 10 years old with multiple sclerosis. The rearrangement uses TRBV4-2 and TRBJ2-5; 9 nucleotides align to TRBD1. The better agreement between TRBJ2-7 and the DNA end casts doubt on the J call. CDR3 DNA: TGTGCCAGCAGCCATCGTCCAGGGACAGGGACCGAGCAGTACTTC. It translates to CASSHRPGTGTEQYF.